The clone carrying this T cell receptor (beta chain) was observed a handful of times. Antigen specificity is unknown. The sample comes from a study of human T cells and chemical hapten exposure. Documented time point: patch test 3, about 24 weeks after DPC sensitization. Treatment reported: therapeutic diphenylcyclopropenone sensitization with weekly scalp DPC. The library tagged each cDNA molecule with unique molecular identifiers. One entry per CDR3 protein results from TCRdb running MiXCR on the RACE reads. The sample carries about 90,000 distinct CDR3 sequences, under 13% recorded once. Study findings and constraints: TCRs above 1 in 1000 frequency did not change with DPC sensitization.

The J segment lost 0 bases and the V segment lost 7 bases, leaving 8 bases of the junction unmatched. CDR1 MNHEY and CDR2 SMNVEV come from the germline V gene (reference sequence). This CDR3 spans 15 amino acids. The chain uses TRBV27 and TRBJ2-5; 7 nucleotides line up with TRBD1. The source of this sequence is a woman under 40 with alopecia areata. Some clones in this sample may be carry-over from other donors' samples. The sequenced sample was whole blood, obtained in connection with sensitization to the hapten diphenylcyclopropenone (DPC). CDR3 region: CASTPLGQNQETQYF. The CDR3 nucleotides read TGTGCCAGCACCCCGTTGGGACAGAACCAAGAGACCCAGTACTTC.